Described below is a single T cell receptor (beta chain) sequence and its context. The antigen remains unidentified. The data stem from a study of cytomegalovirus exposure and HLA in healthy donors. The CDR3 has 16 amino acids. Germline CDR1 ENHRY, CDR2 SYGVKD. The V and J ends lost 3 bases and 8 bases, in that order; junction bases with no gene match: 12. Study-wide results and limits: There were reportedly fewer N-insertions in an Asian-associated ancestry cluster than the roughly 670-donor mean, in a later analysis. It was assumed in the presence/absence analyses that sequencing depth was roughly uniform across donors.

The PCR made use of 60 Vbeta and 13 Jbeta primers. Assay used: immunoSEQ multiplex PCR; TCRdb lists only in-frame clones, some missing. Here the sample spans some 71,000 clones, about 74% being singletons. The clonotype originates from a woman under 40 in good health and CMV-seropositive. The chain couples TRBV10-3 to TRBJ1-2, with TRBD1 matching over 10 bases. The sequenced sample was PBMCs. CDR3 protein: CAISDTETGGAKGYTF. The CDR3 coding sequence is TGTGCCATCAGTGATACCGAGACAGGGGGCGCGAAGGGCTACACCTTC.